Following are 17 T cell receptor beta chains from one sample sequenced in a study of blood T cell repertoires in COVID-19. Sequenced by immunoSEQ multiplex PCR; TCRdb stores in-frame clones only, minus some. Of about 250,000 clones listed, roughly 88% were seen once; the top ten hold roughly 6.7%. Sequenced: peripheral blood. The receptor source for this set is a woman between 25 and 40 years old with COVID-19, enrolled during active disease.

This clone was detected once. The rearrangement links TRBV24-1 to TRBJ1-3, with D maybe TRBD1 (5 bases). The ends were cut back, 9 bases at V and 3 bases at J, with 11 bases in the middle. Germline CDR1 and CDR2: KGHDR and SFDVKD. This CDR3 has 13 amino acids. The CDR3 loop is CATEDTIGNTIYF. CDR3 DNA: TGTGCCACCGAGGACACTATTGGAAACACCATATATTTT.

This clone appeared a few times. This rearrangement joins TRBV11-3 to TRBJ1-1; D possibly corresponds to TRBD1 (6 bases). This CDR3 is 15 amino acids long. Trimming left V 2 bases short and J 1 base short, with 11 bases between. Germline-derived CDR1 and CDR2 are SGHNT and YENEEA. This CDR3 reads CASSLLGHRNTEAFF. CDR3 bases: TGTGCCAGCAGCTTATTGGGACACCGGAACACTGAAGCTTTCTTT.

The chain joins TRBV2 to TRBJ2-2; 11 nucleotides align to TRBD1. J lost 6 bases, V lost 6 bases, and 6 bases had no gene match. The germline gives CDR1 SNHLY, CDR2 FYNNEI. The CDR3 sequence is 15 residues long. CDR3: CASRVDRGLPGELFF. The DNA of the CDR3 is TGTGCCAGCAGGGTGGACAGGGGGCTGCCCGGGGAGCTGTTTTTT.

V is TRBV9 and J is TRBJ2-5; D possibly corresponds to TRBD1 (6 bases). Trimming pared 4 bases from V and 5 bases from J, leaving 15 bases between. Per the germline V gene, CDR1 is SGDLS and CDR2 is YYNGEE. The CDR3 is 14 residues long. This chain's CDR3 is CASSSTGSEETQYF. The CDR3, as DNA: TGTGCCAGCAGCTCCACAGGGTCCGAGGAGACCCAGTACTTC.

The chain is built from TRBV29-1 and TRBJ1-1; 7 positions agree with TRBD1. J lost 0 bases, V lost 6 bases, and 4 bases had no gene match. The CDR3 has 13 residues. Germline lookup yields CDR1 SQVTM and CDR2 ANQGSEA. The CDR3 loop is CSVARGMNTEAFF. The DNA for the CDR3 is TGCAGCGTCGCCAGGGGGATGAACACTGAAGCTTTCTTT. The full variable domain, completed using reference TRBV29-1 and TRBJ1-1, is SAVISQKPSRDICQRGTSLTIQCQVDSQVTMMFWYRQQPGQSLTLIATANQGSEATYESGFVIDKFPISRPNLTFSTLTVSNMSPEDSSIYLCSVARGMNTEAFFGQGTRLTVV.

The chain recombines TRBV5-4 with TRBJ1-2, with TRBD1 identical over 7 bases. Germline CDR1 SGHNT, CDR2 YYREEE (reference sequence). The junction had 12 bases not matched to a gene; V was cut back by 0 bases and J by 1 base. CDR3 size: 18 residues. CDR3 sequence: CASSLGGPTGMGNYGYTF. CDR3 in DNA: TGTGCCAGCAGCTTGGGGGGACCGACAGGGATGGGTAACTATGGCTACACCTTC.

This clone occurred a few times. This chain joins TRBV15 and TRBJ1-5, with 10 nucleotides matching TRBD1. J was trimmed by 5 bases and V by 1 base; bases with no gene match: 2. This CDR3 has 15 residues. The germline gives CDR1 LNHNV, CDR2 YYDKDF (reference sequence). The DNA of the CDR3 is TGTGCCACCAGCAGAGTTGGACAGGGGGATCAGCCCCAGCATTTT. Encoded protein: CATSRVGQGDQPQHF.

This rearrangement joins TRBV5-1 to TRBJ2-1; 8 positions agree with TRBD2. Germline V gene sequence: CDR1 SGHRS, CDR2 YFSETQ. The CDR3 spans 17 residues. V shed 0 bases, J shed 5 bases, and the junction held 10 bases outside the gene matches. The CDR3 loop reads CASSLVYASGSNNEQFF. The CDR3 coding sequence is TGCGCCAGCAGCTTGGTGTATGCTAGCGGGTCAAACAATGAGCAGTTCTTC.

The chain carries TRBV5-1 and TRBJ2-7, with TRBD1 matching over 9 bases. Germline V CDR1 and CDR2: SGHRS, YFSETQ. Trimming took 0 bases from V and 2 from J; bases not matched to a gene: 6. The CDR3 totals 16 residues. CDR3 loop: CASSLGRDRATYEQYF. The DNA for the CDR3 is TGCGCCAGCAGCTTGGGTCGGGACAGGGCCACCTACGAGCAGTACTTC.

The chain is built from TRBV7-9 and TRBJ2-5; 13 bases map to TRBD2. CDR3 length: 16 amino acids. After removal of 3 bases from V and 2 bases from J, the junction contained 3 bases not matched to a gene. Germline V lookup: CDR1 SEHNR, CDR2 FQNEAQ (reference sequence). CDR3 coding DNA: TGTGCCAGCAGCTTGGGACTAGCGGGGCTTCAAGAGACCCAGTACTTC. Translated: CASSLGLAGLQETQYF.

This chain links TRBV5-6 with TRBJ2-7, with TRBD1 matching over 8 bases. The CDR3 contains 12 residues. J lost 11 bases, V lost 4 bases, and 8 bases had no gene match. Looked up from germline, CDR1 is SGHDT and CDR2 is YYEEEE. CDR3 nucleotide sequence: TGTGCCAGCAGCCGCCCGACAGGGGACGAGTACGTC. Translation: CASSRPTGDEYV.

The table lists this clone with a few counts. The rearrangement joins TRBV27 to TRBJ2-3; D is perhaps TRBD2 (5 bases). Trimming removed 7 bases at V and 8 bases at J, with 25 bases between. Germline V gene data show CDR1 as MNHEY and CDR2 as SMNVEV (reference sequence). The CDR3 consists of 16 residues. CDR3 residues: CASKRLEDPTQSTQYF. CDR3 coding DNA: TGTGCCAGCAAGCGGTTAGAGGATCCCACCCAGTCTACGCAGTATTTT.

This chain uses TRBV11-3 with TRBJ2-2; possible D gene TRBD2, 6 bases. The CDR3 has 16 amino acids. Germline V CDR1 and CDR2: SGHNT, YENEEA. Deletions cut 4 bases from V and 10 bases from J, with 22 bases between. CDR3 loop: CASSWGGPGRNKELFF. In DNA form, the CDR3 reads TGTGCCAGCAGCTGGGGAGGCCCGGGCCGAAACAAGGAGCTGTTTTTT.

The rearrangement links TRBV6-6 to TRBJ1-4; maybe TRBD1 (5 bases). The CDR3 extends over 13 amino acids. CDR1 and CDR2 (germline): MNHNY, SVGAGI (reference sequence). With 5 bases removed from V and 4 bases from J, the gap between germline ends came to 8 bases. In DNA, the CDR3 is TGTGCCAGCAGTGACAGAAATAATGAAAAACTGTTTTTT. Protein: CASSDRNNEKLFF.

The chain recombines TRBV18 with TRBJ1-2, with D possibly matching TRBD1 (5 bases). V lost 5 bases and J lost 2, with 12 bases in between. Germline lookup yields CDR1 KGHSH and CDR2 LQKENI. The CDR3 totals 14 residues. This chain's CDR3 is CASSGRGANYGYTF. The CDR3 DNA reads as TGTGCCAGCTCAGGGCGTGGGGCCAACTATGGCTACACCTTC.

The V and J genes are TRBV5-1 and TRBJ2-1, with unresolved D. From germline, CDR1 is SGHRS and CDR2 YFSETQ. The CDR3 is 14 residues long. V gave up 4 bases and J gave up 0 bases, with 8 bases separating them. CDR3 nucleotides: TGCGCCAGCAGCGAGGAAGTCTCCTACAATGAGCAGTTCTTC. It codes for CASSEEVSYNEQFF.

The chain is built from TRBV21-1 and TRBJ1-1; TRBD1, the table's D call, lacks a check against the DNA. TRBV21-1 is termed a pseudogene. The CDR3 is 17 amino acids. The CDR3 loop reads CASSKSYPPTGVTEAFF. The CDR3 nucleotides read TGTGCCAGCAGCAAAAGCTACCCCCCCACAGGGGTAACTGAAGCTTTCTTT.